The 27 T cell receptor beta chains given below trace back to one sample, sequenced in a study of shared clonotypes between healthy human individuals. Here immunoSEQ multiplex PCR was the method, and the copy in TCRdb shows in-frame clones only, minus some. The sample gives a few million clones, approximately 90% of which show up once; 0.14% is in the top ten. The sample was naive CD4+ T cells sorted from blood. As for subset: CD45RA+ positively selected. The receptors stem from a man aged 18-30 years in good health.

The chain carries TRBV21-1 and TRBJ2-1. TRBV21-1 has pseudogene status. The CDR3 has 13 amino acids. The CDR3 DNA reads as TGTGCCAGCAGGAAACTTGGGAACAATGAGCAGTTCTTC. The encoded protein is CASRKLGNNEQFF.

CDR3 in DNA: TGTGCCAGCAGAGTTACTACGGGGACACTTAGCAATCAGCCCCAGCATTTT. It specifies CASRVTTGTLSNQPQHF. The rearrangement uses TRBV2 and TRBJ1-5, with a possible D match to TRBD1 (6 bases). Trimming took 6 bases from V and 0 from J, leaving 18 bases between them. This CDR3 contains 17 residues. Looked up from germline, CDR1 is SNHLY and CDR2 is FYNNEI.

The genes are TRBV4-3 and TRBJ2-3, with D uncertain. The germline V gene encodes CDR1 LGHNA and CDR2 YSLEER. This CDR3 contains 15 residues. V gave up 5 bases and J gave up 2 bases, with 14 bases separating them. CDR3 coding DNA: TGCGCCAGCAGCTCCTATGTGGAATACACAGATACGCAGTATTTT. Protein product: CASSSYVEYTDTQYF.

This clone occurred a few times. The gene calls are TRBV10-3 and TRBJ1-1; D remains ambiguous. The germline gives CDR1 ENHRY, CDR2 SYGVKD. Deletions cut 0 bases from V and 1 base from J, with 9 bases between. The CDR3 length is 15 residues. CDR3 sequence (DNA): TGTGCCATCAGTGAGTCAGTGGAACAGAACACTGAAGCTTTCTTT. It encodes CAISESVEQNTEAFF.

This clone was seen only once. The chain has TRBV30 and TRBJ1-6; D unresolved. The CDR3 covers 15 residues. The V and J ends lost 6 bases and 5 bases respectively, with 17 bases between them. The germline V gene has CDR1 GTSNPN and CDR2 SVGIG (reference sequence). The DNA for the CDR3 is TGTGCCTGCCTAAGGACGGCAACCAATAATTCACCCCTCCACTTT. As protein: CACLRTATNNSPLHF.

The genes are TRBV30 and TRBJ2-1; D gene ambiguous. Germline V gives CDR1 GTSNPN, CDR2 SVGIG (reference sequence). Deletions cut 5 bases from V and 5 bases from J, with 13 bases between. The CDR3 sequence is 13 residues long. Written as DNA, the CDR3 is TGTGCCTGGTCGGCCGCGGTTAACAATGAGCAGTTCTTC. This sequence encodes CAWSAAVNNEQFF.

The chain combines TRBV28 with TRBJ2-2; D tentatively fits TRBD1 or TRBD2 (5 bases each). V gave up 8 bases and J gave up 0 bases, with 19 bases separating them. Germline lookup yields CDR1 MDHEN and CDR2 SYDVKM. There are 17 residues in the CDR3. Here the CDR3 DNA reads TGTGCCAGCGGTGAGGGACGCCCTACCGCGAACACCGGGGAGCTGTTTTTT. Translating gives CASGEGRPTANTGELFF.

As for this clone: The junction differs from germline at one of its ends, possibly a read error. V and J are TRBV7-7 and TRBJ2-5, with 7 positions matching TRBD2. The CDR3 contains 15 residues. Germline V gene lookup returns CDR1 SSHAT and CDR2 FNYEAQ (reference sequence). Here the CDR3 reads CASSLGGTNQETQYF. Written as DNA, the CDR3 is TGTGCTAGCAGCTTAGGAGGGACTAACCAAGAGACCCAGTACTTC.

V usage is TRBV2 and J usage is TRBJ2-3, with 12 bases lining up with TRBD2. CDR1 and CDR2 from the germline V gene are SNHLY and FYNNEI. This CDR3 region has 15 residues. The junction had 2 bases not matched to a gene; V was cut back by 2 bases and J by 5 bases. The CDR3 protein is CASSELAGGRDTQYF. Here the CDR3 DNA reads TGTGCCAGCAGTGAACTAGCGGGAGGGAGAGATACGCAGTATTTT.

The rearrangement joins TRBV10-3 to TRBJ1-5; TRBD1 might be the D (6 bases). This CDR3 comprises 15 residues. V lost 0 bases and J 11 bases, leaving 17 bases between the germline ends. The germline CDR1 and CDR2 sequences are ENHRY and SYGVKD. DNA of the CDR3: TGTGCCATCAGTGAGTCCGGGACACAGAATTCGGCCCAGCATTTT. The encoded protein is CAISESGTQNSAQHF.

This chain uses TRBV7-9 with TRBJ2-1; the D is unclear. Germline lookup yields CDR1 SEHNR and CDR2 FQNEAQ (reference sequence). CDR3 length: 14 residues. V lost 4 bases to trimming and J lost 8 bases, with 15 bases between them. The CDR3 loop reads CASSSPRGRDEQFF. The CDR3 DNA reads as TGTGCCAGCAGCTCCCCCCGAGGTCGCGATGAGCAGTTCTTC. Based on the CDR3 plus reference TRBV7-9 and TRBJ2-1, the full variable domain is DTGVSQNPRHKITKRGQNVTFRCDPISEHNRLYWYRQTLGQGPEFLTYFQNEAQLEKSRLLSDRFSAERPKGSFSTLEIQRTEQGDSAMYLCASSSPRGRDEQFFGPGTRLTVL.

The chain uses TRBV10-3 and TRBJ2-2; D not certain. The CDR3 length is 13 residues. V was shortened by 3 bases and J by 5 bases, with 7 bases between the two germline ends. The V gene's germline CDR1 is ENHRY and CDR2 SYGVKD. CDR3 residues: CAISDQETGELFF. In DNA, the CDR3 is TGTGCCATCAGTGACCAGGAAACCGGGGAGCTGTTTTTT.

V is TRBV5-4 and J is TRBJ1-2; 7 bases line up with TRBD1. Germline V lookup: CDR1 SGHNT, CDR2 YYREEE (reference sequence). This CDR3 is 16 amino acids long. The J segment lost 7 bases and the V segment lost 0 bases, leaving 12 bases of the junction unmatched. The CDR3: CASSLANGQGDRGYTF. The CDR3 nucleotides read TGTGCCAGCAGCTTGGCCAACGGTCAGGGGGACCGTGGCTACACCTTC.

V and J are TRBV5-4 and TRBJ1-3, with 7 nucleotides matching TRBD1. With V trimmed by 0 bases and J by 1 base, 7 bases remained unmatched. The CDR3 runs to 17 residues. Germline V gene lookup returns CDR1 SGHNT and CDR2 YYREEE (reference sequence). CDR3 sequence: CASSLGPGTASGNTIYF. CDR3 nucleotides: TGTGCCAGCAGCTTGGGACCTGGGACAGCTTCTGGAAACACCATATATTTT.

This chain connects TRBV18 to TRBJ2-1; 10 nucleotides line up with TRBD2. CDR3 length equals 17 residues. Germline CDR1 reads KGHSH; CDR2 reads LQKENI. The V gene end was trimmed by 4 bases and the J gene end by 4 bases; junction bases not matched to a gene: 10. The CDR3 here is CASSRPSGGAGYNEQFF. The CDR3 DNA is TGTGCCAGCTCACGTCCCAGCGGGGGGGCCGGATACAATGAGCAGTTCTTC.

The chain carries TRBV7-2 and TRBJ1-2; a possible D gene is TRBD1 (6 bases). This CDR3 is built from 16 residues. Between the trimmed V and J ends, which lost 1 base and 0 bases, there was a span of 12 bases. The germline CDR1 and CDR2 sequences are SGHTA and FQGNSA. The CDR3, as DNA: TGTGCCAGCAGCTTAGTAGCGGCAGGGGCTAACTATGGCTACACCTTC. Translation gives CASSLVAAGANYGYTF. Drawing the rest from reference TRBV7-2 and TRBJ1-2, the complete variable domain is GAGVSQSPSNKVTEKGKDVELRCDPISGHTALYWYRQSLGQGLEFLIYFQGNSAPDKSGLPSDRFSAERTGGSVSTLTIQRTQQEDSAVYLCASSLVAAGANYGYTFGSGTRLTVV.

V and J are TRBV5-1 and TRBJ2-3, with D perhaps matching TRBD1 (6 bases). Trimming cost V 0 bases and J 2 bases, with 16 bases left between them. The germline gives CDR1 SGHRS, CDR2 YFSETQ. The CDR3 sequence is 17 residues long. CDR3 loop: CASSLAISAGVTDTQYF. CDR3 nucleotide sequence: TGCGCCAGCAGCTTGGCCATCTCGGCAGGGGTCACAGATACGCAGTATTTT. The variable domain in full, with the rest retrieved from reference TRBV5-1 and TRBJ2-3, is KAGVTQTPRYLIKTRGQQVTLSCSPISGHRSVSWYQQTPGQGLQFLFEYFSETQRNKGNFPGRFSGRQFSNSRSEMNVSTLELGDSALYLCASSLAISAGVTDTQYFGPGTRLTVL.

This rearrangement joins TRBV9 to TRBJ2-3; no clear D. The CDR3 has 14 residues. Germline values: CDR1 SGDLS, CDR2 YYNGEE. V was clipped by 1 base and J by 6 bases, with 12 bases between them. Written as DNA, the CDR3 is TGTGCCAGCAGCGTATTGGGTGGGTCTGATACGCAGTATTTT. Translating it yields CASSVLGGSDTQYF.

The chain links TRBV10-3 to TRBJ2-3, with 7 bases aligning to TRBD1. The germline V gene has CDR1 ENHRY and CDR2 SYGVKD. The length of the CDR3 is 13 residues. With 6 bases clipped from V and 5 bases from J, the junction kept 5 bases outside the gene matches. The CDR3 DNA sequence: TGTGCCATCAGCGAGGACAGGCGAGATACGCAGTATTTT. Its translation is CAISEDRRDTQYF.

The CDR3 DNA reads TGTGCCAGCAGTCCGGACAGGGCCTTACTAGCCAAAAACATTCAGTACTTC. This translates into CASSPDRALLAKNIQYF. The chain is built from TRBV2 and TRBJ2-4, with 8 bases matching TRBD1. Germline assignment: CDR1 SNHLY and CDR2 FYNNEI. The V segment lost 5 bases and the J segment 0 bases; nucleotides outside the gene matches: 9. The CDR3 contains 17 residues.

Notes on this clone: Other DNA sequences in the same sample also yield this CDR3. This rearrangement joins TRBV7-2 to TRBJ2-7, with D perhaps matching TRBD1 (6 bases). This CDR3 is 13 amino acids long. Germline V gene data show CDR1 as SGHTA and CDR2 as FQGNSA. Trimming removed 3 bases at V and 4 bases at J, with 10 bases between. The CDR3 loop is CASSFTGSYEQYF. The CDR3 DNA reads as TGTGCCAGCAGCTTCACAGGGTCGTACGAGCAGTACTTC.

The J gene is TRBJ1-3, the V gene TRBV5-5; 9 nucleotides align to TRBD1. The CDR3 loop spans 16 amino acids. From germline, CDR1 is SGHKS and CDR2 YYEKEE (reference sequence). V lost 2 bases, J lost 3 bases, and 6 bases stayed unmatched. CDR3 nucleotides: TGTGCCAGCAGCTTATGGGACAGGGCTTTTGGAAACACCATATATTTT. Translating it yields CASSLWDRAFGNTIYF.

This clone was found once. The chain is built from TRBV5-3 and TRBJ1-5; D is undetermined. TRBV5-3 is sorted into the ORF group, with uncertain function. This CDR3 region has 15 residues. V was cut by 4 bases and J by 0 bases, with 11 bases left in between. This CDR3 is CARSRLVFSNQPQHF. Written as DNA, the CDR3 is TGTGCCAGAAGCCGTTTAGTATTTAGCAATCAGCCCCAGCATTTT.

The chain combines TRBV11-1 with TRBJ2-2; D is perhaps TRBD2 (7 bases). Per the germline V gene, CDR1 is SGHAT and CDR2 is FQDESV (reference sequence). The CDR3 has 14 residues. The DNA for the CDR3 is TGTGCGGTGACGGCGGGGGCCCCCGCCGGGGAGCTGTTTTTT. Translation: CAVTAGAPAGELFF.

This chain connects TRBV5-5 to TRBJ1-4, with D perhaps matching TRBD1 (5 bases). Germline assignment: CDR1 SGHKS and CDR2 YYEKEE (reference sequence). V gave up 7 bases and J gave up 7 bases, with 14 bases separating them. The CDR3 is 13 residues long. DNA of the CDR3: TGTGCCAGCCAGCCAGGGCCCTCTGAAAAACTGTTTTTT. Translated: CASQPGPSEKLFF. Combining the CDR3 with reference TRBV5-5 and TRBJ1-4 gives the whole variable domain DAGVTQSPTHLIKTRGQQVTLRCSPISGHKSVSWYQQVLGQGPQFIFQYYEKEERGRGNFPDRFSARQFPNYSSELNVNALLLGDSALYLCASQPGPSEKLFFGSGTQLSVL.

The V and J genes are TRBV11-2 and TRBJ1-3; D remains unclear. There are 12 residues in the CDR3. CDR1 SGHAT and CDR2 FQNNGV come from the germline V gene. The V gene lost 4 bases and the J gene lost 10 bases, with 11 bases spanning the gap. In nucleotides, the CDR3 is TGTGCCAGCAGCTCCCCCTCCCTAACCATATATTTT. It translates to CASSSPSLTIYF.

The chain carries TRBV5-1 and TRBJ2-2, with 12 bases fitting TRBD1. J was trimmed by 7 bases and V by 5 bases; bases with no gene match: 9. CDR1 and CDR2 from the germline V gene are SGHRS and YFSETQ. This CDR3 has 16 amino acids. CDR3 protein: CASRDTGTGGIGELFF. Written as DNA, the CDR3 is TGCGCCAGCAGAGACACCGGGACAGGGGGCATCGGGGAGCTGTTTTTT.